This T cell receptor (beta chain) was sequenced for a study of Ad26.COV2.S vaccination and SARS-CoV-2 variants (dated by TCRdb to the early 2020s). Background on the whole study: Donors in the vaccine arm were drawn from COV1001, a phase I-IIa trial of Ad26.COV2.S in healthy adults that was multicentre, randomized, double-blind and placebo-controlled. Trial participants were randomized into five groups of five, in which low-dose or high-dose Ad26.COV2.S was given once or twice, or placebo was given on both occasions. Dosing of Ad26.COV2.S was intramuscular, at either 5x10^10 or 1x10^11 viral particles, delivered as one shot or as two shots spaced 56 days apart. A total of around 32 samples were included in the TCR-sequenced set, comprising 19 Ad26.COV2.S vaccine recipients, 5 placebo recipients and 8 SARS-CoV-2 convalescent individuals. The specificity and breadth of SARS-CoV-2-reactive T cell receptors after Ad26.COV2.S vaccination were assessed by TCRbeta repertoire sequencing. Investigators did not know the trial group allocation while performing experiments and assessing outcomes. Overall study results and their limits: Substantial breadth of spike-specific CD8+ and CD4+ T cell responses was reported after vaccination. Vaccine and placebo recipients had comparable non-spike TCR breadth, which fits with the vaccine containing only spike. Spike-specific TCR breadth was higher in Ad26.COV2.S recipients than in placebo recipients (P = 0.0014). According to the authors, total T cell responses may have been underestimated by the TCR breadth and depth analyses. Comparing responses between vaccine doses or regimens was not something the study was powered to do.

TCRbeta CDR3 regions were sequenced with the immunoSEQ Assay. After extraction, genomic DNA underwent amplification by bias-controlled multiplex PCR, followed by high-throughput sequencing. In the paper's pipeline: To quantify the absolute abundance of every unique TCRbeta CDR3 region, sequences were collapsed and filtered. T cell fraction was estimated by normalizing TCRbeta template counts to usable DNA, which was measured by amplifying reference genes present in all nucleated cells. Repertoire TCRs were annotated as SARS-CoV-2-specific when V gene, CDR3 amino acid sequence and J gene were exactly matched to a known reactive TCR set. The reference SARS-CoV-2 TCR set came from MIRA and was filtered for enrichment in COVID-19-positive ImmuneCODE repertoires, removing public or cross-reactive TCRs. Based on the MIRA antigens, annotated TCRs were further analysed at the level of specific ORF or position within ORF. Breadth was defined as the number of annotated unique rearrangements divided by the total number of unique productive rearrangements, and depth was defined as the summed frequency of the annotated unique rearrangements. Two-sided Wilcoxon rank-sum tests were applied when comparing TCR breadth between groups. The table was pulled from immuneACCESS by TCRdb, which kept in-frame rearrangements only. Such tables lose some clones; where checked, under half of the loss comes from unresolved V genes, and the rest has no known cause. V, J and clone size reflect that table, while D and trimming were determined from the DNA. The sample includes fewer than 500,000 clones, with roughly 89% observed a single time. The ten largest clonotypes hold about 2.4% of the sample.

The treatment or condition label on this specimen signifies: around 19 received Ad26.COV2.S at low or high dose, single or two shots; 5 received placebo; per-sample allocation not given. Repertoires of vaccine and placebo recipients were sequenced from samples taken on day 63 after the first injection. In Cohort 1b, about two dozen adults aged 18-55 years were enrolled at a single site in Boston, USA, between 29 July and 7 August 2020. Ad26.COV2.S was a replication-incompetent adenovirus type 26 vector that expressed a prefusion-stabilized SARS-CoV-2 spike protein derived from the original Wuhan strain. With respect to this clone: Its antigen is not yet known. Base qualities were left out, and no much larger clone turns up one base away.

This TCR came from a person aged 18 to 59 who received the Ad26.COV2.S COVID-19 vaccine or a placebo. This material consisted of peripheral blood, taken in a trial of Ad26.COV2.S vaccine versus placebo.

Here is the DNA: TGTGCCAGCAGTGTCTTAGGTGGGACCCAGTACTTC. Its translation is CASSVLGGTQYF. The receptor chain draws on TRBV25-1 and TRBJ2-5; too little of a D gene remains to name it. V drops 4 bases and J drops 7 bases, leaving 10 bases in between. The germline V gene encodes CDR1 MGHDK and CDR2 SYGVNS. The CDR3 contains 12 residues, cysteine and phenylalanine counted. Of all the DNA, just the CDR3 is kept, 36 bases in frame from base 1.